The source of this T cell receptor (beta chain) is a study of T cells in Graves' hyperthyroidism and ophthalmopathy. Template material for amplifying TCR beta CDR3 regions consisted of RNA transcripts. The study used the HTBI primer set for a first-round RT-PCR of the TCR CDR3. TCRdb independently ran MiXCR on the multiplex PCR reads; one entry per CDR3 protein. The sample holds 95,000 to 110,000 distinct CDR3 sequences; roughly 44% are singletons and the top ten take 26%. On the basis of clinical symptoms, serum thyroxine and TRAb, thyroid ultrasound and orbital computed tomography, diagnoses were made. Losses at the gene ends were 5 bases for V and 5 bases for J; bases not matched to a gene: 16. Per the germline V gene, CDR1 is SGHTA and CDR2 is FQGNSA. This CDR3 has 17 amino acids.

The sample consisted of blood. This TCR came from a man aged 35 to 55 with Graves' hyperthyroidism. The genes are TRBV7-2 and TRBJ2-5, with 8 bases identical to TRBD2. CDR3 sequence reads: CASSLPTSAKKAETQYF. As DNA, the CDR3 is TGTGCCAGCAGCCTACCGACTAGCGCGAAAAAGGCTGAGACCCAGTACTTC.